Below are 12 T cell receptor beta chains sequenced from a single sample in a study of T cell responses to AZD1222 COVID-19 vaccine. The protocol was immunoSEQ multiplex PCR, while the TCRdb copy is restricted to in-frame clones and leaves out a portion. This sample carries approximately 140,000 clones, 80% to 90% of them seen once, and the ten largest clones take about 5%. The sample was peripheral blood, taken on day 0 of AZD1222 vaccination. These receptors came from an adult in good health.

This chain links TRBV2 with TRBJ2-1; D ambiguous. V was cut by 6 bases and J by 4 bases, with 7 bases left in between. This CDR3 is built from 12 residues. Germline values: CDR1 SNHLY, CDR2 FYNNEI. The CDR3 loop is CASRFEYNEQFF. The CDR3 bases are TGTGCCAGCAGGTTTGAATACAATGAGCAGTTCTTC.

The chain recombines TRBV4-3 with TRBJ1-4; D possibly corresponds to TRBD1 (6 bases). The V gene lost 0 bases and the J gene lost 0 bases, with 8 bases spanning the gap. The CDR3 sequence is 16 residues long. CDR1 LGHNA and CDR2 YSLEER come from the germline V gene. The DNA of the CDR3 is TGCGCCAGCAGCCAAGATTCAGGGGCAACTAATGAAAAACTGTTTTTT. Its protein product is CASSQDSGATNEKLFF.

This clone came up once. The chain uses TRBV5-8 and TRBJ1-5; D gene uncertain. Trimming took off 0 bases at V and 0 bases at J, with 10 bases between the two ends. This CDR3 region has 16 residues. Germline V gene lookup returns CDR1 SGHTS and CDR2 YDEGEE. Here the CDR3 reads CASSLASQISNQPQHF. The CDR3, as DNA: TGTGCCAGCAGCTTGGCCAGTCAGATTAGCAATCAGCCCCAGCATTTT.

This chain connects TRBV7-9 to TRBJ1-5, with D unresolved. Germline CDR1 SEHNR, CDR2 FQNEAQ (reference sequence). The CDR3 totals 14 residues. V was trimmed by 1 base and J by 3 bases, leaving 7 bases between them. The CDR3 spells CASSLGLNNQPQHF. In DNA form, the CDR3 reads TGTGCCAGCAGCTTAGGACTGAACAATCAGCCCCAGCATTTT.

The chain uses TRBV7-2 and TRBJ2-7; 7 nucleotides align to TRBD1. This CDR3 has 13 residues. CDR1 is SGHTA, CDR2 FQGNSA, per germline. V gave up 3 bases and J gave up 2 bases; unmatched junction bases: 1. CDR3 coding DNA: TGTGCCAGCAGCTTTGGGACAGCCTACGAGCAGTACTTC. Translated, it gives CASSFGTAYEQYF.

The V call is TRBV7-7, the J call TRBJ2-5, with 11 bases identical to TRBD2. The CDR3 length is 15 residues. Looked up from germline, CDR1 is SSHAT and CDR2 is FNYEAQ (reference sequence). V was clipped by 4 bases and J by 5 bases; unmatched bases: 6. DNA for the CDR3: TGTGCCAGCAGCTCCCAACTAGCGGGAGAGGAGACCCAGTACTTC. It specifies CASSSQLAGEETQYF.

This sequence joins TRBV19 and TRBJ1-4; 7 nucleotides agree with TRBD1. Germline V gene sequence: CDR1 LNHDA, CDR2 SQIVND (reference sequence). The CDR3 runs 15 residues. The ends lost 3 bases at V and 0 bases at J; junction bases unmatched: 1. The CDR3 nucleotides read TGTGCCAGTAGTATGGGGACAGCAACTAATGAAAAACTGTTTTTT. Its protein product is CASSMGTATNEKLFF.

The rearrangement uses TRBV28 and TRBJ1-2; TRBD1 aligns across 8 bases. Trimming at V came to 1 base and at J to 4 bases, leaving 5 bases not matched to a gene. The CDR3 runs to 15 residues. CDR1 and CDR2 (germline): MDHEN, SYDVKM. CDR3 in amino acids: CASSLSAGGGYGYTF. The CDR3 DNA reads TGTGCCAGCAGTTTATCGGCAGGGGGCGGCTATGGCTACACCTTC.

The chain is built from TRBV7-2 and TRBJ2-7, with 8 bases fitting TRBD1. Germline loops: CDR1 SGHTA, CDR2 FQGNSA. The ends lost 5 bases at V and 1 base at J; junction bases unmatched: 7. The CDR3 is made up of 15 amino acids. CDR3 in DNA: TGTGCCAGCAGCGTGACAGGGGACAGTTCCTACGAGCAGTACTTC. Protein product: CASSVTGDSSYEQYF.

The CDR3 DNA is TGTGCCAGCAGCGCGGAAGGTACGCAGTATTTT. This codes for CASSAEGTQYF. The chain combines TRBV7-2 with TRBJ2-3; D not certain. The CDR3 contains 11 residues. Looked up from germline, CDR1 is SGHTA and CDR2 is FQGNSA. V lost 5 bases to trimming and J lost 8 bases, with 8 bases between them.

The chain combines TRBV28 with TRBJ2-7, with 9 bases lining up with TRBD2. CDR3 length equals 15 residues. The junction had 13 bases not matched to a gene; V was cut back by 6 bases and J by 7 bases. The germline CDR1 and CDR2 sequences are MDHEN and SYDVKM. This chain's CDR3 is CASSISGRSLYEQYF. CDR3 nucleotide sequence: TGTGCCAGCAGCATTAGCGGGAGATCTTTATATGAGCAGTACTTC.

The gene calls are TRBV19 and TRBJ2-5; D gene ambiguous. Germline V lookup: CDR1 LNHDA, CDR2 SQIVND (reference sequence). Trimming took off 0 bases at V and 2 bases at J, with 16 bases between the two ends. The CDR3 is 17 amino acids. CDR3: CASSIEPPMAEQETQYF. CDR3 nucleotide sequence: TGTGCCAGTAGTATAGAACCCCCGATGGCGGAACAAGAGACCCAGTACTTC.